A selection of T cell receptor beta chains follows, all from one sample in a study of PD-L1 blockade in urothelial cancer. The repertoire was sequenced with immunoSEQ multiplex PCR; TCRdb's copy has only in-frame clones and lacks some. The table lists approximately 94,000 clones, around 90% of them singletons. The sample consisted of PBMCs, taken around atezolizumab (anti-PD-L1) treatment. These receptors were collected from a man in his 60s with urothelial cancer. Both conserved end residues are part of each CDR3. Fields, in order: CDR3 DNA, CDR3 protein, D gene, J gene, V gene, CDR3 length, clone size. D genes are given only for firm matches. Clone size is stated in some rows and not others, as once, few, many or a class when expanded.

TGTGCCAGCAGTTACACCCAAGCGGACCCCTACGAGCAGTACTTC	CASSYTQADPYEQYF	-	TRBJ2-7	TRBV6-5	15	-
TGCGCCAGCAGCGGCCGACTAGCGGGAGTCCGGTCACAAGAGACCCAGTACTTC	CASSGRLAGVRSQETQYF	TRBD2	TRBJ2-5	TRBV5-1	18	few
TGTGCAAGTCGCTTAGTTGGGGACGGGAGAGGCGCCTACGAGCAGTACTTC	CASRLVGDGRGAYEQYF	-	TRBJ2-7	TRBV12-2	17	-
TGTGCCAGTAGTATCGGGGACTTGAGCTCCTACAATGAGCAGTTCTTC	CASSIGDLSSYNEQFF	-	TRBJ2-1	TRBV19	16	-
TGCAGCGTTGAAGGGGGAACAGGGTCTGAAGCTTTCTTT	CSVEGGTGSEAFF	-	TRBJ1-1	TRBV29-1	13	-
TGTGCCAGCAGCCCCCGGACTAGCGGGGGGGCAGATACGCAGTATTTT	CASSPRTSGGADTQYF	TRBD2	TRBJ2-3	TRBV4-2	16	-
TGTGCCAGCAGCCACGACAGGTTCTATGGCTACACCTTC	CASSHDRFYGYTF	-	TRBJ1-2	TRBV6-5	13	-
TGTGCTAGTGGCAACCCGGGACAGGGCCAATCACCCCTCCACTTT	CASGNPGQGQSPLHF	TRBD1	TRBJ1-6	TRBV12-5	15	-
TGTGCCAGCAGCGTAGCTACAACCCGGACTAGCGGGAGCTCCACAGATACGCAGTATTTT	CASSVATTRTSGSSTDTQYF	TRBD2	TRBJ2-3	TRBV9	20	-
TGTGCCAGCAGCTGGGGCGGGGGCGATCAGCCCCAGCATTTT	CASSWGGGDQPQHF	-	TRBJ1-5	TRBV5-4	14	-
TGTGCCAGCAGCTTAGATCGGAGGACCGGGGAGCTGTTTTTT	CASSLDRRTGELFF	-	TRBJ2-2	TRBV11-2	14	-
TGTGCCTGGAGTGACAAAGAGACCCAGTACTTC	CAWSDKETQYF	-	TRBJ2-5	TRBV30	11	-
TGTGCCAGCAGCCAAAGCACAGATACGCAGTATTTT	CASSQSTDTQYF	-	TRBJ2-3	TRBV28	12	-
-	CASSVAQGNSGSPFF	-	TRBJ2-1	TRBV10-2	15	-
TGTGCCAGCAGCCCGGGACTAGCGGTGGGGAAGCTGTTTTTT	CASSPGLAVGKLFF	TRBD2	TRBJ2-2	TRBV7-9	14	once
TGTGCCAGCAGCCCCCCGACAGGGTCGATAACCGGGGAGCTGTTTTTT	CASSPPTGSITGELFF	TRBD1	TRBJ2-2	TRBV7-9	16	once
TGTGCCAGCAGTCCGACTAGCGGGATCGGCAATGAGCAGTTCTTC	CASSPTSGIGNEQFF	TRBD2	TRBJ2-1	TRBV5-4	15	-
TGTGCCAGACAGACAGGGGGCCAAGAGACCCAGTACTTC	CARQTGGQETQYF	TRBD1	TRBJ2-5	TRBV2	13	-
TGTGCCAGCTCCCCCCGGGACAGACAAGAGACCCAGTACTTC	CASSPRDRQETQYF	TRBD1	TRBJ2-5	TRBV18	14	-
TGTGCCAGCAGCCAAGCCGTGGGCGGGGAGACCCAGTACTTC	CASSQAVGGETQYF	-	TRBJ2-5	TRBV4-2	14	-
TGTGCCAGCAGTGAAAGTGGGACTAGCGCCCCAGATACGCAGTATTTT	CASSESGTSAPDTQYF	TRBD2	TRBJ2-3	TRBV2	16	-
TGTGCCAGCAGCCACCAGGGGTACTCTGGAAACACCATATATTTT	CASSHQGYSGNTIYF	-	TRBJ1-3	TRBV6-5	15	-
TGTGCCACCAGCATCCCTAGGGGTACCGGGGAGCTGTTTTTT	CATSIPRGTGELFF	-	TRBJ2-2	TRBV15	14	-
TGCGCCAGCAGCTTGGGTGGTGGACGTGTAGGACTAGCGGGGGCGACCGGGGAGCTGTTTTTT	CASSLGGGRVGLAGATGELFF	TRBD2	TRBJ2-2	TRBV5-1	21	-
TGTGCCAGCTCACCAGGGCTTGGGACTGAAGCTTTCTTT	CASSPGLGTEAFF	-	TRBJ1-1	TRBV18	13	-
TGTGCCAGCAGTCAACAGGGGGCAGATACGCAGTATTTT	CASSQQGADTQYF	TRBD1	TRBJ2-3	TRBV28	13	few
TGCGCCAGCAGCGGACAGGGGCTTTATAGCAATCAGCCCCAGCATTTT	CASSGQGLYSNQPQHF	TRBD1	TRBJ1-5	TRBV10-1	16	-
TGTGCCAGCAGACTTCTCGGGGGGGCGGAAACTGAAGCTTTCTTT	CASRLLGGAETEAFF	-	TRBJ1-1	TRBV2	15	once
TGTGCCAGCGGTAGCGGGATCGCCTACGAGCAGTACTTC	CASGSGIAYEQYF	TRBD2	TRBJ2-7	TRBV4-2	13	few
TGTGCCAGCGGACCGGGATTAGTGGTCTACGAGCAGTACTTC	CASGPGLVVYEQYF	-	TRBJ2-7	TRBV28	14	-